This section outlines one TCR beta chain sequence together with its context. Its specificity is unknown. Each CDR3 protein gets one entry after TCRdb re-called the reads with MiXCR. The table lists approximately 990,000 distinct CDR3 sequences, approximately 30% of them singletons. This sample was taken from a study of T cell repertoires in cytomegalovirus infection. About the research overall: Well-studied HLA-B-restricted CMV epitopes were used in the study alongside recently identified HLA-C-restricted ones.

The CDR3 has 14 residues. The V gene end was trimmed by 5 bases and the J gene end by 4 bases; junction bases not matched to a gene: 3. Germline V CDR1 and CDR2: SEHNR, FQNEAQ (reference sequence). The rearrangement uses TRBV7-9 and TRBJ2-2; 8 bases map to TRBD1. Here the sequenced sample was cultured CD8+ T cells from PBMCs, taken from culture after CMV antigen stimulation. The TCR sequence derives from a human donor in good health (CMV status not recorded). Some clones in this sample may be carry-over from other donors' samples. The CDR3, as DNA: TGTGCCAGCAGCGAGGGACAGGCCACCGGGGAGCTGTTTTTT. Its protein is CASSEGQATGELFF. The variable domain in full, completed from reference TRBV7-9 and TRBJ2-2, reads DTGVSQNPRHKITKRGQNVTFRCDPISEHNRLYWYRQTLGQGPEFLTYFQNEAQLEKSRLLSDRFSAERPKGSFSTLEIQRTEQGDSAMYLCASSEGQATGELFFGEGSRLTVL.